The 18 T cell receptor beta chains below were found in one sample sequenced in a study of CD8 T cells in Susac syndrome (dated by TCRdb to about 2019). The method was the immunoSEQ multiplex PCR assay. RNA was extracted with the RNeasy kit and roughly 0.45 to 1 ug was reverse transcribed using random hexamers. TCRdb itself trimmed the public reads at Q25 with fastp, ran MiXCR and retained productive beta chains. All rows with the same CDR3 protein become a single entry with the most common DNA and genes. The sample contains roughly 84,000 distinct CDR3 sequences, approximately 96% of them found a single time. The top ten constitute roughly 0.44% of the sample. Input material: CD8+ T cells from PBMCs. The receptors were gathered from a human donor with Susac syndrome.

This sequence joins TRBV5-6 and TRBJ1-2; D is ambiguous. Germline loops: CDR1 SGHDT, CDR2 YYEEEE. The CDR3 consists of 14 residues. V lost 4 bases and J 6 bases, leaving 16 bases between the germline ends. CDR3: CASSPPLRMDGYTF. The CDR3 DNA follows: TGTGCCAGCAGCCCCCCCCTGAGGATGGATGGCTACACCTTC.

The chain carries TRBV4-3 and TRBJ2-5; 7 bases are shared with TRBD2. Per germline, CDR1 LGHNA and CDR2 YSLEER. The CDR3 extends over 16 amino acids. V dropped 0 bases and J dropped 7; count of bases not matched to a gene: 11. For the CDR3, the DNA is TGCGCCAGCAGCCAAGACCCTAGCGGACGACTCGGGACCCAGTACTTC. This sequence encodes CASSQDPSGRLGTQYF.

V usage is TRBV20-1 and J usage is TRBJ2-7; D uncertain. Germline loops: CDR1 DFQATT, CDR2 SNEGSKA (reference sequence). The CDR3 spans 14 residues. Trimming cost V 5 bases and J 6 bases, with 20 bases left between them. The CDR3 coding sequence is TGCAGTGCTTTTCTCGTGGGTTGGAAAGGCGAGCAGTACGTC. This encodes CSAFLVGWKGEQYV.

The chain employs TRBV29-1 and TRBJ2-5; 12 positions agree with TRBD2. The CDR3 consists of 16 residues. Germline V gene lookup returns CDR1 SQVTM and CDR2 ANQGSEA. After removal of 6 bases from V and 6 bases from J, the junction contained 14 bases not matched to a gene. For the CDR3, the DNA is TGCAGCGTCAACAAACGGACTAGCGGGGTGGAAAAGACCCAGTACTTC. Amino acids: CSVNKRTSGVEKTQYF.

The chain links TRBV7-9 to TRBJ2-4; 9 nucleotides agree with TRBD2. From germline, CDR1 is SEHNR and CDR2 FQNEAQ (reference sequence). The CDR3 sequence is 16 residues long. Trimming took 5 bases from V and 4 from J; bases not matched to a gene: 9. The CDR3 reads CASSPREGLAKNIQYF. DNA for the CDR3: TGTGCCAGCAGCCCAAGAGAGGGACTAGCTAAAAACATTCAGTACTTC.

The CDR3 spells CASSEYGTSKETQYF. Here the CDR3 DNA reads TGTGCCAGCAGTGAATACGGGACTTCTAAAGAGACCCAGTACTTC. This chain connects TRBV25-1 to TRBJ2-5; maybe TRBD2 (6 bases). The CDR3 totals 15 residues. Looked up from germline, CDR1 is MGHDK and CDR2 is SYGVNS. V was cut by 0 bases and J by 3 bases, with 11 bases left in between.

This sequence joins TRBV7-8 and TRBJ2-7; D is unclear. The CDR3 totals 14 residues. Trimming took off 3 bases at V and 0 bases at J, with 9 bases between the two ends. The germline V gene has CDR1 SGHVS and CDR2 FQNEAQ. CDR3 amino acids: CASSLLSLSYEQYV. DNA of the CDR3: TGTGCCAGCAGCTTGCTCTCGCTCTCCTACGAGCAGTACGTC.

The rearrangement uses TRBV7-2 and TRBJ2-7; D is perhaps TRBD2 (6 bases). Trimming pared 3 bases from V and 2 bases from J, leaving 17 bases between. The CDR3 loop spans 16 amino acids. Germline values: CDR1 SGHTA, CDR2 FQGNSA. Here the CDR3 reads CASSLVRAGTAYEQYF. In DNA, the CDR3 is TGTGCCAGCAGCTTGGTCCGGGCGGGAACAGCCTACGAGCAGTACTTC.

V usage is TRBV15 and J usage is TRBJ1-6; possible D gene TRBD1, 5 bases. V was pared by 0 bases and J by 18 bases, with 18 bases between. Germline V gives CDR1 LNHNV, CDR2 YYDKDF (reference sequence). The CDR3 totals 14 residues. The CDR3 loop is CATSREHPGGTYHF. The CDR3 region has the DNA TGTGCCACCAGCAGAGAGCACCCAGGTGGGACCTACCACTTT.

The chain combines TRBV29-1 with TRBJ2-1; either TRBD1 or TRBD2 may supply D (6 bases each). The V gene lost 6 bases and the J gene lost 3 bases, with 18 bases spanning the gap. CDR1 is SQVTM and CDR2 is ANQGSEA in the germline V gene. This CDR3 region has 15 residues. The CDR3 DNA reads TGCAGCGTCTTCTCGGGGGCCCTGCTCTACAATGAGCAGTTCTTC. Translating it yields CSVFSGALLYNEQFF.

Here the CDR3 DNA reads TGTGCCAGCAGCCCCTCCGCTAGCAGCTACGAGCAGTACTTC. This gives the protein CASSPSASSYEQYF. V usage is TRBV27 and J usage is TRBJ2-7; D is perhaps TRBD2 (5 bases). Trimming cost V 6 bases and J 3 bases, with 15 bases left between them. This CDR3 region has 14 residues. Germline V gene lookup returns CDR1 MNHEY and CDR2 SMNVEV (reference sequence).

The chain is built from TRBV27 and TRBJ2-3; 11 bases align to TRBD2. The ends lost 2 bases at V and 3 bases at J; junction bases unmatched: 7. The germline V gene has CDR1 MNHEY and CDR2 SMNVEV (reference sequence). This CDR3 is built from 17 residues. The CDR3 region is CASSLTTSGIATDTQYF. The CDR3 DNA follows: TGTGCCAGCAGTTTAACGACTAGCGGGATAGCAACAGATACGCAGTATTTT.

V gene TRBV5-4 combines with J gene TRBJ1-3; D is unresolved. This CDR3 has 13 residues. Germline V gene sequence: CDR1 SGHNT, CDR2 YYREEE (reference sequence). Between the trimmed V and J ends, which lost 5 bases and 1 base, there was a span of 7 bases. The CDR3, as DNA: TGTGCCAGCAGTGAGGGATCTGGAAACACCATATATTTT. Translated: CASSEGSGNTIYF. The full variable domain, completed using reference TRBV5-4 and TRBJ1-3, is ETGVTQSPTHLIKTRGQQVTLRCSSQSGHNTVSWYQQALGQGPQFIFQYYREEENGRGNFPPRFSGLQFPNYSSELNVNALELDDSALYLCASSEGSGNTIYFGEGSWLTVV.

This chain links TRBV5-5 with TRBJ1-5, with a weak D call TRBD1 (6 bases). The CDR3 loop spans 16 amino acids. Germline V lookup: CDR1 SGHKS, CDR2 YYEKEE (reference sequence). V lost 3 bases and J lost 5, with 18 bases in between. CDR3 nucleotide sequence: TGTGCCAGCAGCTCAACTACAGGGACGGGGTATCAGCCCCAGCATTTT. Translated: CASSSTTGTGYQPQHF.

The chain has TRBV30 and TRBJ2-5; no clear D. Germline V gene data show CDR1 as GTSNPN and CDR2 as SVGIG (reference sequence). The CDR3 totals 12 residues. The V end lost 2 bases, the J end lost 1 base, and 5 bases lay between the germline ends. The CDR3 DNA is TGTGCCTGGAGTTCGGGCCAAGAGACCCAGTACTTC. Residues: CAWSSGQETQYF.

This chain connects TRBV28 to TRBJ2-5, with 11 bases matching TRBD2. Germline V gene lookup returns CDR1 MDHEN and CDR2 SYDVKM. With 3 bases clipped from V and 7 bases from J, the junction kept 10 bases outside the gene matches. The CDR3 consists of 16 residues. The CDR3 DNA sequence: TGTGCCAGCAGTTTCTCTATAGCGGGAGGGCGGGGGACCCAGTACTTC. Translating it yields CASSFSIAGGRGTQYF.

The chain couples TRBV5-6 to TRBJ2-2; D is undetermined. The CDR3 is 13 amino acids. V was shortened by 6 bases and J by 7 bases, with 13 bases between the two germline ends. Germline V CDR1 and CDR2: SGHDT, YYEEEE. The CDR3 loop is CASTLGRSGELFF. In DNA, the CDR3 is TGTGCCAGCACTCTCGGAAGGAGCGGGGAGCTGTTTTTT.

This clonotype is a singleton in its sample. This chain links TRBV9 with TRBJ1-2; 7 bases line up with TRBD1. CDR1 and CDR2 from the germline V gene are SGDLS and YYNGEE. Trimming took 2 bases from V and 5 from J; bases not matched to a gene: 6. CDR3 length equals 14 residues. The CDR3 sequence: CASSVAGGGYGYTF. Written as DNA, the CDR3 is TGTGCCAGCAGCGTGGCAGGGGGAGGGTATGGCTACACCTTC.